This T cell receptor (beta chain) was obtained from a study of CD8 T cells in ankylosing spondylitis. To note about this clonotype: Its antigen is not identified.

Study outcomes and limitations: A motif in TCR beta, a set of under ten highly homologous variants, appeared characteristic of ankylosing spondylitis blood. Reportedly, disease-linked clones are significantly enriched in ankylosing spondylitis patients' matched synovial fluid.

A quantitative 5'-RACE method, one with molecular barcodes, was used to make TCR beta libraries. TCRdb re-called the 5' RACE reads through MiXCR, storing one row per CDR3 protein. The sample yields 350,000 to 450,000 distinct CDR3 sequences, 25% to 30% seen once. Looked up from germline, CDR1 is LGHNA and CDR2 is YNFKEQ. Deletions cut 5 bases from V and 3 bases from J, with 24 bases between. The CDR3 contains 18 residues. Sequencing was performed on blood, either unsorted or a sorted T cell fraction (not recorded which). This chain uses TRBV4-2 with TRBJ2-3; maybe TRBD2 (6 bases). The source of this sequence is a male donor with ankylosing spondylitis. The CDR3 DNA reads as TGTGCCAGCAGCTCAAGACCCGGGAGAAACCGGTTGACAGATACGCAGTATTTT. It encodes CASSSRPGRNRLTDTQYF.